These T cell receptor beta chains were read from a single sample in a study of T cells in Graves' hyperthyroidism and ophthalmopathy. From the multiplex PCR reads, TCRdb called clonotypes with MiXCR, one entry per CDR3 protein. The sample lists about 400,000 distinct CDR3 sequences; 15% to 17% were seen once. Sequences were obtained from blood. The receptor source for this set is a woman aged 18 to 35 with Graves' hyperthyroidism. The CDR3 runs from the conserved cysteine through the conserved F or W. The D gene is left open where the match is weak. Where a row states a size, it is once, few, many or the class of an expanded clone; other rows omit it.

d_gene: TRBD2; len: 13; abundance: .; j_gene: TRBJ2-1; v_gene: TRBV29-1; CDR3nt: TGCAGCGTTGAAAGTAGCGGGAGGGCCGAGCAGTTCTTC; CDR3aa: CSVESSGRAEQFF
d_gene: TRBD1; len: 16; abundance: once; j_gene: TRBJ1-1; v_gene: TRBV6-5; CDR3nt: TGTGCCAGCAGTTACTCGATATGGGGTTTGGGACAGGAAGCTTTCTTT; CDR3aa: CASSYSIWGLGQEAFF
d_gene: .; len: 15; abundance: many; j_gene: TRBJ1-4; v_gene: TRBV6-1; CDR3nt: TGTGCCAACCCCGTCGCTGGGACAACAGATGAAAAACTGTTTTTT; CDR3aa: CANPVAGTTDEKLFF
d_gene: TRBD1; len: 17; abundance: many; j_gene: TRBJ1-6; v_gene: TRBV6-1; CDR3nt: TGTGCCAGCAGTTTCGCCTGGGGACAGGGGAATGGTTCACCCCTCCACTTT; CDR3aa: CASSFAWGQGNGSPLHF
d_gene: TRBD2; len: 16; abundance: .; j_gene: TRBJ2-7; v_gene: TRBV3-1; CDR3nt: TGTGCCAGCAGCCAACGATCTAGCGGGAGAGACTACGAGCAGTACTTC; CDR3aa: CASSQRSSGRDYEQYF
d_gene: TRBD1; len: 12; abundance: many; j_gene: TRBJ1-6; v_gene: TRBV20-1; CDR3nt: TGCAGTGCTCAGGGGGATAATTCACCCCTCCACTTT; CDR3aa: CSAQGDNSPLHF
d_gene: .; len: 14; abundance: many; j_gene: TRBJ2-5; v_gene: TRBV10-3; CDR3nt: TGTGCCATCAGTGAGTCCAGGGACCAAGAGACCCAGTACTTC; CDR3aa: CAISESRDQETQYF
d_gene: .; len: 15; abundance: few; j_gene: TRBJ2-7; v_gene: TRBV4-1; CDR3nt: TGCGCCAGCAGCCAAGAGGTCGGGGTCTCCTACGAGCAGTACTTC; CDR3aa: CASSQEVGVSYEQYF
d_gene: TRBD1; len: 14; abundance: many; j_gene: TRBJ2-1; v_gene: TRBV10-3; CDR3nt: TGTGCCATCAGTGACATGACAGGGGGGAATGAGCAGTTCTTC; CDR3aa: CAISDMTGGNEQFF
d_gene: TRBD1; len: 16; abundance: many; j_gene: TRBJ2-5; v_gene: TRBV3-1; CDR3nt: TGTGCCAGCAGCCAATGGGGGACAGGGGGCAGGGAGACCCAGTACTTC; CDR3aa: CASSQWGTGGRETQYF
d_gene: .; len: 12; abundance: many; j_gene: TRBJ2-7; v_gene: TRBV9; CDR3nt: TGTGCCAGCAGCGTCCTCCCCTACGAGCAGTACTTC; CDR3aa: CASSVLPYEQYF
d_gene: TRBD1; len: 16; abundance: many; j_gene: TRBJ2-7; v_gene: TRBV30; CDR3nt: TGTGCCTGGAGTGTGCCCAGGGACAGGGGGCGCTACGAGCAGTACTTC; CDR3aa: CAWSVPRDRGRYEQYF
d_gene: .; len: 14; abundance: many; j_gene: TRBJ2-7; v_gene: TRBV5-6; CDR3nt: TGTGCCAGCAGCTTGGCCCCAGGGGCCTACGAGCAGTACTTC; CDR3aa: CASSLAPGAYEQYF
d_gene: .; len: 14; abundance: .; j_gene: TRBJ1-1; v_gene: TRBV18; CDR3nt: TGTGCCAGCTCACCGGGATCTAGAAACACTGAAGCTTTCTTT; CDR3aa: CASSPGSRNTEAFF
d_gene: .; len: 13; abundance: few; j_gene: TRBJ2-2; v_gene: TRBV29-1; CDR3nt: TGCAGCGTAACCCGACCCGGGAGCGGGGAGCTGTTTTTT; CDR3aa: CSVTRPGSGELFF
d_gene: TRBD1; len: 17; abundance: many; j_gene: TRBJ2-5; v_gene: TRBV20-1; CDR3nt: TGCAGTGCGGGCGTGGATGGGACAGCTTCTTTTCAAGAGACCCAGTACTTC; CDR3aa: CSAGVDGTASFQETQYF
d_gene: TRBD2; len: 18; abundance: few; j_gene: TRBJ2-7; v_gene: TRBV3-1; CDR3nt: TGTGCCAGCAGCCAAGATCACGGCCCAGCGGGAGTCTACTACGAGCAGTACTTC; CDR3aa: CASSQDHGPAGVYYEQYF
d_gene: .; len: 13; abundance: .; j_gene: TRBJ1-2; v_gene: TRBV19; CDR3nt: TGTGCCAGTAGTGCCGGTCGGAGCTATGGCTACACCTTC; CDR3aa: CASSAGRSYGYTF
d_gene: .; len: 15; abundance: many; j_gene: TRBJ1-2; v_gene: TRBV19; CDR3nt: TGTGCCAGTAGTACAGGAGACAGGCAAGCCTATGGCTACACCTTC; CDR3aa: CASSTGDRQAYGYTF
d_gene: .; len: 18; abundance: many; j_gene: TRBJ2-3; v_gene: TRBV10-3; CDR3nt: TGTGCCATCAGTGAGTCGAGGGGGAATTATGAGAGCACAGATACGCAGTATTTT; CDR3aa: CAISESRGNYESTDTQYF
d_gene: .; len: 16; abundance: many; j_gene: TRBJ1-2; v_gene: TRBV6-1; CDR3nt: TGTGCCAGCAGTTATTCCCGGACAGCTACTAACTATGGCTACACCTTC; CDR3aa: CASSYSRTATNYGYTF
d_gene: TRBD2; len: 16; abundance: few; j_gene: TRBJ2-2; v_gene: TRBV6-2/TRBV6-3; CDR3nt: TGTGCCAGCAGTGGCACTAGCGGGGCGCTCACCGGGGAGCTGTTTTTT; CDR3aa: CASSGTSGALTGELFF
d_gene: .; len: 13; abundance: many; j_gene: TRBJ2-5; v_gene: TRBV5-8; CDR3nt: TGTGCCAGCAGCTTAAAGGGGGAAGAGACCCAGTACTTC; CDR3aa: CASSLKGEETQYF
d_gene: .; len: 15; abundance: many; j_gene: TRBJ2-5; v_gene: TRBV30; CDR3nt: TGTGCCTGGAGTCGCCCGACCATACCCCTAGAGACCCAGTACTTC; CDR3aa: CAWSRPTIPLETQYF
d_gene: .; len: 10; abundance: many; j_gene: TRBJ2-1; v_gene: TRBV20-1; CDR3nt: TGCAGTGCGGGAGTGAATGAGCAGTTCTTC; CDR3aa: CSAGVNEQFF
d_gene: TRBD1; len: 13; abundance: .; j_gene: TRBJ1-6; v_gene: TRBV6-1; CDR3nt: TGTGCCACCACCGACAGGGTTAATTCACCCCTCCACTTT; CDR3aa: CATTDRVNSPLHF
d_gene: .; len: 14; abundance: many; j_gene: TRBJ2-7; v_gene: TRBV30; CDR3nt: TGTGCCTTCAGCTCGCGACGCCTATCCTACGAGCAGTACTTC; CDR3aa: CAFSSRRLSYEQYF
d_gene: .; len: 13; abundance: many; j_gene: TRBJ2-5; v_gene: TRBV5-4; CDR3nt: TGTGCCAGCAGACGACAGGAGGGGGAGACCCAGTACTTC; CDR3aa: CASRRQEGETQYF
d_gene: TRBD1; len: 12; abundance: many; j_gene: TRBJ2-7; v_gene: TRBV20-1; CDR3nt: TGCAGTGCCGGGGACAGGGACGACGAGCAGTACTTC; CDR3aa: CSAGDRDDEQYF
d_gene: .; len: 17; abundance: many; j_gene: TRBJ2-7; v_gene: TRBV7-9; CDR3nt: TGTGCCAGCAGCTTACGGGGCCCTGGTGGGTTAACCTACGAGCAGTACTTC; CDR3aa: CASSLRGPGGLTYEQYF
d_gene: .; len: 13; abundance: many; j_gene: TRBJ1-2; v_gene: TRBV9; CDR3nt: TGTGCCAGCAGCGGAGGACAGAACTATGGCTACACCTTC; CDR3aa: CASSGGQNYGYTF
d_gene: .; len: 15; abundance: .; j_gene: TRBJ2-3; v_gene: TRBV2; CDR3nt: TGTGCCAGCAGAGGCCAAGGGGGGGGCACAGATACGCAGTATTTT; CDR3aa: CASRGQGGGTDTQYF
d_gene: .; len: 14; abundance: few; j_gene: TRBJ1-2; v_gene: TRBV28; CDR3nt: TGTGCCAGCAGCCCAGATTTGGGGGCGGATGGCTACACCTTC; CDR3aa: CASSPDLGADGYTF
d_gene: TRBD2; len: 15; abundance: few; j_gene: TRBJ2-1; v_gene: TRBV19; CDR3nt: TGTGCCAGTAGTATCGGCAGCGGGGGGTACAATGAGCAGTTCTTC; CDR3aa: CASSIGSGGYNEQFF
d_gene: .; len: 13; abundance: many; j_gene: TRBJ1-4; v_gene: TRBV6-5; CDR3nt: TGTGCCAGCAGTTACTCAAAGTGGGAAAAACTGTTTTTT; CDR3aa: CASSYSKWEKLFF
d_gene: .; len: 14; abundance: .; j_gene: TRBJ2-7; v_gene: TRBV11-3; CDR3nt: TGTGCCAGCAGCTTCCGGGACCAGTCATACGAGCAGTACTTC; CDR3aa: CASSFRDQSYEQYF
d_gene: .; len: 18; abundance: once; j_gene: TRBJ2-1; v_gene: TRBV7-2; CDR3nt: TGTGCCAGCAGCCCAATGGCTAGCGCCAGAGTGAGCCCCAATGAGCAGTTCTTC; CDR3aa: CASSPMASARVSPNEQFF
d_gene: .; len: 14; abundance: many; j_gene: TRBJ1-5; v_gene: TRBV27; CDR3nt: TGTGCCAGCGCCCGCACGACTGGCAATCAGCCCCAGCATTTT; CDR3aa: CASARTTGNQPQHF
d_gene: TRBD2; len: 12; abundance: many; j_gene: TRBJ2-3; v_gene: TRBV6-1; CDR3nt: TGTGCGGCTAGCGGACCCACAGATACGCAGTATTTT; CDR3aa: CAASGPTDTQYF
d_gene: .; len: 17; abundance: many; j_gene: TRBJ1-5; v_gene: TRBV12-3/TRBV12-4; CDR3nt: TGTGCCAGCAGTTTAACAGTGCCCGTACGTAGCAATCAGCCCCAGCATTTT; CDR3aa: CASSLTVPVRSNQPQHF